The source of this T cell receptor beta chain is a study of OX40 agonist ivuxolimab in advanced cancers. Study information: The diagnoses of dose-escalation patients were hepatocellular carcinoma, melanoma, renal cell or head and neck cancer. Study results and caveats: CD4+ T cells averaged fewer expanded clones than CD8+ T cells. Individuals who were partial responders at 0.1-3.0 mg/kg had clonal expansion that ranked among the lowest.

Germline values: CDR1 SGHTA, CDR2 FQGNSA. J gave up 5 bases and V 5 bases, and 11 bases lay outside the gene matches. The CDR3 consists of 15 residues. Method: immunoSEQ multiplex PCR; TCRdb's copy keeps in-frame clones and lacks some. The data show about 53,000 clones, with more than 70% seen just once and approximately 1.5% held by the top ten. Of note for this clone: The antigen is undetermined.

Peripheral blood came from all dose cohorts at three timepoints. V and J are TRBV7-2 and TRBJ1-1; the match to TRBD1 covers 7 bases. Sample: CD4+ or CD8+ T cells sorted from blood, taken in a trial of the OX40 agonist ivuxolimab. This TCR was recovered from an adult with an advanced solid tumor such as melanoma, head and neck, liver or kidney cancer. CDR3 sequence (DNA): TGTGCCAGCAGCCCCAATTCAGGGGGGTGGACTGAAGCTTTCTTT. It yields the protein CASSPNSGGWTEAFF.